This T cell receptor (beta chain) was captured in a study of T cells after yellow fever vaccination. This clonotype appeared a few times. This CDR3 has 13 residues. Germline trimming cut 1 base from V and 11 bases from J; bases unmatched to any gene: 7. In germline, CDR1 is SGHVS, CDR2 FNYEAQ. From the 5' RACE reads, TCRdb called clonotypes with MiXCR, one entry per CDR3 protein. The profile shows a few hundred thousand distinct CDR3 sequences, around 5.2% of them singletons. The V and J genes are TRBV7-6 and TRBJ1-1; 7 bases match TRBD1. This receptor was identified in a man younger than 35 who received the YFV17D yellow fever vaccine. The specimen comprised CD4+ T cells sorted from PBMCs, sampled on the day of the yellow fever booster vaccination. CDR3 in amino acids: CASSLGGGTVAFF. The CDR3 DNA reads TGTGCCAGCAGCTTAGGAGGTGGGACAGTCGCTTTCTTT.